The 27 T cell receptor beta chains below come from one sample, sequenced in a study. The protocol was immunoSEQ multiplex PCR, while the TCRdb copy is restricted to in-frame clones and leaves out a portion. This sample has 55,000 to 70,000 clones, with around 93% found just once. The source material was PBMCs. The receptor set was obtained from a man aged 35 to 55 with rheumatoid arthritis.

This clone was detected only once. The V gene is TRBV5-6, the J gene TRBJ1-4; a possible D gene is TRBD1 (6 bases). CDR3 length: 15 amino acids. Trimming removed 6 bases at V and 5 bases at J, with 17 bases between. Germline V CDR1 and CDR2: SGHDT, YYEEEE. The CDR3 protein is CASISVGTPNEKLFF. Written as DNA, the CDR3 is TGTGCCAGCATCTCGGTCGGGACACCGAATGAAAAACTGTTTTTT.

The chain uses TRBV3-1 (or the pseudogene TRBV3-2) and TRBJ1-4; D is undetermined. This CDR3 contains 13 residues. Germline CDR1 LGHDT, CDR2 YNNKEL (reference sequence). V was shortened by 1 base and J by 8 bases, with 8 bases between the two germline ends. The CDR3 sequence is CASSQVSGEKLFF. The CDR3 nucleotides are TGTGCCAGCAGCCAAGTATCGGGGGAAAAACTGTTTTTT.

This rearrangement joins TRBV5-6 to TRBJ1-2; 7 bases fit TRBD1. The V gene's germline CDR1 is SGHDT and CDR2 YYEEEE. V lost 5 bases, J lost 6 bases, and 7 bases stayed unmatched. This CDR3 has 13 amino acids. In DNA form, the CDR3 reads TGTGCCAGCAGTTTACAGGGGTCGGATGGCTACACCTTC. It encodes CASSLQGSDGYTF.

The J gene is TRBJ2-1, the V gene TRBV28; D is possibly TRBD2 (5 bases). CDR3 length: 15 amino acids. Trimming took off 2 bases at V and 0 bases at J, with 8 bases between the two ends. Germline V gives CDR1 MDHEN, CDR2 SYDVKM. CDR3 DNA: TGTGCCAGCAGTTTAAAGCGGATCTCCTACAATGAGCAGTTCTTC. This sequence encodes CASSLKRISYNEQFF. Full variable domain (outside the CDR3, taken from reference TRBV28 and TRBJ2-1): DVKVTQSSRYLVKRTGEKVFLECVQDMDHENMFWYRQDPGLGLRLIYFSYDVKMKEKGDIPEGYSVSREKKERFSLILESASTNQTSMYLCASSLKRISYNEQFFGPGTRLTVL.

V is TRBV9 and J is TRBJ2-1; 9 nucleotides match TRBD2. The trim removed 4 bases at V and 5 bases at J, leaving 10 bases unmatched. CDR1 and CDR2 from the germline V gene are SGDLS and YYNGEE. The CDR3 totals 16 residues. For the CDR3, the DNA is TGTGCCAGCAGCTTTAGACTAGCGGCTTCTCACAATGAGCAGTTCTTC. Translation: CASSFRLAASHNEQFF.

V is TRBV5-6 and J is TRBJ2-1; D is unresolved. This CDR3 has 14 amino acids. V lost 0 bases and J lost 1, with 5 bases in between. Germline values: CDR1 SGHDT, CDR2 YYEEEE. CDR3 amino acids: CASSLGGSYNEQFF. The CDR3 nucleotides are TGTGCCAGCAGCTTGGGTGGATCCTACAATGAGCAGTTCTTC.

V is TRBV13 and J is TRBJ1-2, with 7 bases fitting TRBD1. CDR1 PRHDT and CDR2 FYEKMQ come from the germline V gene (reference sequence). J lost 3 bases, V lost 3 bases, and 7 bases had no gene match. The CDR3 has 15 amino acids. CDR3 sequence reads: CASSFRGGADYGYTF. DNA of the CDR3: TGTGCCAGCAGCTTCAGGGGGGGTGCGGACTATGGCTACACCTTC.

This chain joins TRBV5-5 and TRBJ2-7; the match to TRBD2 covers 9 bases. With 0 bases clipped from V and 12 bases from J, the junction kept 7 bases outside the gene matches. CDR1 is SGHKS and CDR2 is YYEKEE in the germline V gene (reference sequence). The CDR3 length is 13 residues. The CDR3 nucleotides are TGTGCCAGCAGCTTGGGAGTAGCGGGAGATTTGTACTTC. It translates to CASSLGVAGDLYF.

V is TRBV29-1 and J is TRBJ1-3, with TRBD1 identical over 7 bases. Germline V gene lookup returns CDR1 SQVTM and CDR2 ANQGSEA. V shed 7 bases, J shed 2 bases, and the junction held 2 bases outside the gene matches. CDR3 length equals 12 residues. CDR3 DNA sequence: TGCAGCGGAACAGGGGCTGGAAACACCATATATTTT. This translates into CSGTGAGNTIYF. The full variable domain, its missing parts supplied by reference TRBV29-1 and TRBJ1-3, is SAVISQKPSRDICQRGTSLTIQCQVDSQVTMMFWYRQQPGQSLTLIATANQGSEATYESGFVIDKFPISRPNLTFSTLTVSNMSPEDSSIYLCSGTGAGNTIYFGEGSWLTVV.

The genes are TRBV9 and TRBJ1-1; 7 positions match TRBD1. CDR1 and CDR2 from the germline V gene are SGDLS and YYNGEE. The J segment lost 3 bases and the V segment lost 4 bases, leaving 6 bases of the junction unmatched. The CDR3 extends over 14 amino acids. The CDR3 region is CASSPSGQDTEAFF. The CDR3, as DNA: TGTGCCAGCAGCCCCTCTGGACAGGACACTGAAGCTTTCTTT.

The V and J genes are TRBV7-6 and TRBJ1-3; D might be TRBD1 (6 bases). Between the trimmed V and J ends, which lost 0 bases and 4 bases, there was a span of 10 bases. The CDR3 covers 15 residues. Germline V gene data show CDR1 as SGHVS and CDR2 as FNYEAQ. The CDR3: CASSLAGARGNTIYF. The DNA of the CDR3 is TGTGCCAGCAGCTTAGCGGGGGCGAGGGGAAACACCATATATTTT.

The chain is built from TRBV5-1 and TRBJ2-5, with TRBD2 matching 7 bases. J was trimmed by 7 bases and V by 1 base; bases with no gene match: 13. This CDR3 spans 16 amino acids. Germline V lookup: CDR1 SGHRS, CDR2 YFSETQ. CDR3 nucleotide sequence: TGCGCCAGCAGCTTGTCCGGGGGAGGGGTTCTCGGGACCCAGTACTTC. Translated, it gives CASSLSGGGVLGTQYF.

This chain joins TRBV28 and TRBJ2-7, with TRBD2 matching 8 bases. Germline trimming cut 5 bases from V and 3 bases from J; bases unmatched to any gene: 9. The germline V gene encodes CDR1 MDHEN and CDR2 SYDVKM. The CDR3 spans 15 residues. The CDR3 is CASSPGVAGSYEQYF. DNA for the CDR3: TGTGCCAGCAGTCCTGGTGTAGCGGGAAGCTACGAGCAGTACTTC.

DNA of the CDR3: TGTGCCAGCAGTTGGGTCGGTCGACGGCCCCAGCATTTT. Its protein is CASSWVGRRPQHF. The chain links TRBV28 to TRBJ1-5, with D hard to call. Trimming shortened V by 4 bases and J by 9 bases, and 13 bases separated the two germline ends. The CDR3 totals 13 residues. CDR1 is MDHEN, CDR2 SYDVKM, per germline.

The rearrangement uses TRBV6-1 and TRBJ1-1, with 8 bases matching TRBD1. With 3 bases clipped from V and 1 base from J, the junction kept 4 bases outside the gene matches. The germline V gene encodes CDR1 MNHNS and CDR2 SASEGT. This CDR3 is 15 amino acids long. The CDR3 bases are TGTGCCAGCAGTGACCGGGGACAGGCGAACACTGAAGCTTTCTTT. It translates to CASSDRGQANTEAFF.

Points on this clone: An end of the junction differs from the germline gene, which may be a read error. The chain joins TRBV7-3 to TRBJ2-2, with 11 nucleotides matching TRBD2. The germline CDR1 and CDR2 sequences are SGHTA and FQGTGA. CDR3 length: 19 amino acids. CDR3 in amino acids: CASSLTPGASGRIAGELFF. DNA for the CDR3: TGTGCCAGCAGCCTAACCCCGGGGGCTAGCGGGAGGATCGCCGGGGAGCTGTTTTTT.

This rearrangement joins TRBV7-6 to TRBJ2-3; TRBD2 matches 10 bases. The CDR3 extends over 17 amino acids. With V trimmed by 3 bases and J by 2 bases, 8 bases remained unmatched. Germline V gene sequence: CDR1 SGHVS, CDR2 FNYEAQ. CDR3 residues: CASSFPRSGRATDTQYF. The CDR3, as DNA: TGTGCCAGCAGCTTCCCTCGCAGCGGGAGGGCCACAGATACGCAGTATTTT.

V gene TRBV10-3 combines with J gene TRBJ2-5; 7 nucleotides agree with TRBD1. The ends lost 3 bases at V and 4 bases at J; junction bases unmatched: 14. CDR1 is ENHRY and CDR2 is SYGVKD in the germline V gene. The CDR3 consists of 17 residues. CDR3 bases: TGTGCCATCAGTGATCGGTCAGGCCAGGGGGTATCAGAGACCCAGTACTTC. Translating it yields CAISDRSGQGVSETQYF.

The rearrangement links TRBV30 to TRBJ2-5; 8 positions agree with TRBD1. After removal of 7 bases from V and 3 bases from J, the junction contained 7 bases not matched to a gene. The CDR3 consists of 13 residues. CDR1 is GTSNPN and CDR2 is SVGIG in the germline V gene (reference sequence). Here the CDR3 reads CASFYRGKETQYF. DNA for the CDR3: TGTGCCTCCTTCTACAGGGGGAAAGAGACCCAGTACTTC.

The chain links TRBV7-9 to TRBJ1-3, with D maybe TRBD1 (5 bases). The germline V and J ends were trimmed by 2 bases and 8 bases, with 16 bases remaining between them. There are 15 residues in the CDR3. Germline CDR1 SEHNR, CDR2 FQNEAQ (reference sequence). The CDR3 DNA reads TGTGCCAGCAGCTTACAGGGAGCCCCGGGGGACACCATATATTTT. Its protein is CASSLQGAPGDTIYF. Based on the CDR3 plus reference TRBV7-9 and TRBJ1-3, the full variable domain is DTGVSQNPRHKITKRGQNVTFRCDPISEHNRLYWYRQTLGQGPEFLTYFQNEAQLEKSRLLSDRFSAERPKGSFSTLEIQRTEQGDSAMYLCASSLQGAPGDTIYFGEGSWLTVV.

The chain links TRBV3-1 (or the pseudogene TRBV3-2) to TRBJ2-3, with 8 bases aligning to TRBD2. Per germline, CDR1 LGHDT and CDR2 YNNKEL (reference sequence). This CDR3 is 15 amino acids long. V dropped 4 bases and J dropped 4; count of bases not matched to a gene: 7. In nucleotides, the CDR3 is TGTGCCAGCAGCCCCATTACGGGAGGGCCAGATACGCAGTATTTT. This encodes CASSPITGGPDTQYF.

This chain links TRBV5-1 with TRBJ1-2, with D unclear. Germline V gene lookup returns CDR1 SGHRS and CDR2 YFSETQ. Trimming removed 0 bases from V and 0 bases from J, with 6 bases in between. This CDR3 has 14 amino acids. CDR3 in amino acids: CASSLDWANYGYTF. The CDR3 DNA follows: TGCGCCAGCAGCTTGGATTGGGCTAACTATGGCTACACCTTC.

This sequence joins TRBV7-9 and TRBJ2-5, with 12 bases fitting TRBD1. Germline V gives CDR1 SEHNR, CDR2 FQNEAQ (reference sequence). CDR3 length equals 15 residues. V shed 5 bases and J 5 bases; nucleotides not matched to a gene: 6. The CDR3 DNA sequence: TGTGCCAGCAGCACCGGGACAGGGGGCAAGGAGACCCAGTACTTC. This codes for CASSTGTGGKETQYF.

The rearrangement uses TRBV9 and TRBJ1-1; D not resolved. This CDR3 is built from 15 residues. From germline, CDR1 is SGDLS and CDR2 YYNGEE. V was cut by 0 bases and J by 1 base, with 10 bases left in between. The CDR3 nucleotides read TGTGCCAGCAGCGTAGAGGAACTCACGAACACTGAAGCTTTCTTT. Its protein is CASSVEELTNTEAFF.

The rearrangement joins TRBV5-1 to TRBJ2-3; D may be TRBD1 or TRBD2 (6 bases each). Trimming stripped 4 bases from V and 4 bases from J, with 22 bases between. CDR3 length: 17 residues. Germline V gives CDR1 SGHRS, CDR2 YFSETQ. CDR3 DNA: TGCGCCAGCAGCACATCCCTCACCGGGGGCCGGTCAGATACGCAGTATTTT. It specifies CASSTSLTGGRSDTQYF.

CDR3 DNA sequence: TGTGCCAGCAGCTTAGGAGCGGGCACTAGCACAGATACGCAGTATTTT. Its protein product is CASSLGAGTSTDTQYF. The V call is TRBV7-3, the J call TRBJ2-3; tentatively, D is TRBD2 (6 bases). V lost 2 bases and J 0 bases, leaving 12 bases between the germline ends. Germline assignment: CDR1 SGHTA and CDR2 FQGTGA. The CDR3 is made up of 16 amino acids.

The J gene is TRBJ2-7, the V gene TRBV19; TRBD2 matches at 9 bases. In germline, CDR1 is LNHDA, CDR2 SQIVND (reference sequence). The V and J ends lost 9 bases and 0 bases, in that order; junction bases with no gene match: 9. This CDR3 is built from 15 residues. The CDR3 coding sequence is TGTGCCAGCCGCACTAGCGGGCCTCTCTCCTACGAGCAGTACTTC. Its protein product is CASRTSGPLSYEQYF. The complete variable domain, with remaining parts taken from reference TRBV19 and TRBJ2-7, reads DGGITQSPKYLFRKEGQNVTLSCEQNLNHDAMYWYRQDPGQGLRLIYYSQIVNDFQKGDIAEGYSVSREKKESFPLTVTSAQKNPTAFYLCASRTSGPLSYEQYFGPGTRLTVT.